These 27 T cell receptor beta chains originate from one sample sequenced in a study of a mutant IDH1 vaccine in newly diagnosed glioma. Antigens for these TCRs are unknown. The table came from immunoSEQ multiplex PCR; TCRdb's copy has only in-frame clones and leaves some out. The sample contains 49,000 or so clones, over 75% of which appear only once. Time point defined: week 5, during vaccination. Doses of 300 ug of mutant IDH1 20-mer peptide were given with topical imiquimod. This material consisted of PBMCs, taken from a glioma patient whose treatment included an IDH1 peptide vaccine. Receptor source: a woman in her thirties or forties with glioma.

This sequence joins TRBV30 and TRBJ1-6; D uncertain. Trimming pared 2 bases from V and 1 base from J, leaving 9 bases between. The CDR3 length is 15 residues. CDR1 is GTSNPN and CDR2 is SVGIG in the germline V gene (reference sequence). The CDR3 reads CAWSKGGSYNSPLHF. The CDR3 DNA is TGTGCCTGGAGTAAGGGAGGGTCCTATAATTCACCCCTCCACTTT.

The gene calls are TRBV7-9 and TRBJ2-1; no firm D call. The V gene lost 6 bases and the J gene lost 7 bases, with 10 bases spanning the gap. Germline loops: CDR1 SEHNR, CDR2 FQNEAQ (reference sequence). The CDR3 covers 12 residues. Here the CDR3 DNA reads TGTGCCAGCAGAAGGCCGGAGAATGAGCAGTTCTTC. It specifies CASRRPENEQFF.

This clone showed up just once. The V gene is TRBV27, the J gene TRBJ1-1; D possibly corresponds to TRBD1 (6 bases). Deletions cut 5 bases from V and 5 bases from J, with 9 bases between. From germline, CDR1 is MNHEY and CDR2 SMNVEV (reference sequence). There are 12 residues in the CDR3. CDR3 nucleotides: TGTGCCAGCAGTCTCAGGGGTACTGAAGCTTTCTTT. This sequence encodes CASSLRGTEAFF.

This clone appeared once. One end of the junction varies from germline; a read error may be responsible. The genes are TRBV2 and TRBJ2-6, with D perhaps TRBD1 or TRBD2 (6 bases each). The CDR3 runs to 16 residues. From germline, CDR1 is SNHLY and CDR2 FYNNEI. The CDR3 here is CASIEGGSYKANVLTF. In DNA, the CDR3 is TGTGCCAGCATTGAAGGGGGGAGTTATAAGGCCAACGTCCTGACTTTC. The entire variable domain, with the rest obtained from reference TRBV2 and TRBJ2-6, is as follows: EPEVTQTPSHQVTQMGQEVILRCVPISNHLYFYWYRQILGQKVEFLVSFYNNEISEKSEIFDDQFSVERPDGSNFTLKIRSTKLEDSAMYFCASIEGGSYKANVLTFGAGSRLTVL.

This chain connects TRBV12-2 to TRBJ2-6; the tabulated D call, TRBD2, remains unverified against the DNA. TRBV12-2 constitutes a pseudogene. The CDR3 totals 20 residues. The CDR3 bases are TGTGCAAGTCGCCCTGAGGGCACTAGCGGGGTTTGTTCTGGGGCCAACGTCCTGACTTTC. Translated: CASRPEGTSGVCSGANVLTF.

This chain joins TRBV4-1 and TRBJ1-6; perhaps TRBD1 as D (5 bases). CDR3 length equals 16 residues. V lost 0 bases and J lost 4, with 10 bases in between. Germline-derived CDR1 and CDR2 are MGHRA and YSYEKL. This CDR3 is CASSQERAGYNSPLHF. For the CDR3, the DNA is TGCGCCAGCAGCCAAGAACGGGCAGGGTATAATTCACCCCTCCACTTT.

The genes are TRBV7-2 and TRBJ1-1; TRBD1 matches 7 bases. The CDR3 is made up of 14 amino acids. From germline, CDR1 is SGHTA and CDR2 FQGNSA. Trimming at V came to 3 bases and at J to 1 base, leaving 2 bases not matched to a gene. The CDR3 sequence is CASSFGTANTEAFF. CDR3 bases: TGTGCCAGCAGCTTCGGGACAGCGAACACTGAAGCTTTCTTT.

The chain has TRBV6-4 and TRBJ2-2; 8 bases align to TRBD1. Germline V CDR1 and CDR2: MRHNA, SNTAGT. The CDR3 runs 15 residues. V lost 4 bases to trimming and J lost 4 bases; unmatched junction nucleotides: 5. The DNA of the CDR3 is TGTGCCAGCAGTGCCGGGACAGGCAGCACCGGGGAGCTGTTTTTT. Translating gives CASSAGTGSTGELFF.

This clone came up a few times. The chain joins TRBV7-2 to TRBJ1-2; 8 nucleotides match TRBD1. The CDR3 sequence is 15 residues long. Germline CDR1 reads SGHTA; CDR2 reads FQGNSA. J was trimmed by 8 bases and V by 5 bases; bases with no gene match: 13. In DNA, the CDR3 is TGTGCCAGCAGCGCCAACGCCCCCGGACAGGGCGGCTACACCTTC. Encoded protein: CASSANAPGQGGYTF.

The gene calls are TRBV15 and TRBJ1-5; D call uncertain. CDR3 length equals 10 residues. V gave up 4 bases and J gave up 9 bases, with 4 bases separating them. The germline gives CDR1 LNHNV, CDR2 YYDKDF (reference sequence). CDR3 residues: CATSNRPQHF. The DNA for the CDR3 is TGTGCCACCAGCAACCGGCCCCAGCATTTT.

A few counts support this clone. Other DNA sequences in the same sample also yield this CDR3. The V call is TRBV6-5, the J call TRBJ1-1; D possibly corresponds to TRBD1 (6 bases). The V end lost 10 bases, the J end lost 5 bases, and 20 bases lay between the germline ends. CDR3 length equals 14 residues. The germline V gene encodes CDR1 MNHEY and CDR2 SVGAGI. CDR3 nucleotides: TGTGCCATCCACCCCGGGACACAAAGGACTGAAGCTTTCTTT. Translating gives CAIHPGTQRTEAFF.

The genes are TRBV7-2 and TRBJ2-7; D may correspond to TRBD1 or TRBD2 (5 bases each). This CDR3 has 14 residues. Germline V lookup: CDR1 SGHTA, CDR2 FQGNSA. The V end lost 0 bases, the J end lost 3 bases, and 9 bases lay between the germline ends. The CDR3 region has the DNA TGTGCCAGCAGCTTAGCGGGGGTTGTCTACGAGCAGTACTTC. Translated, it gives CASSLAGVVYEQYF.

V and J are TRBV4-3 and TRBJ2-7; D perhaps matches TRBD2 (5 bases). The CDR3 totals 14 residues. Germline V gene data show CDR1 as LGHNA and CDR2 as YSLEER. Trimming stripped 0 bases from V and 6 bases from J, with 12 bases between. The chain's CDR3 is CASSQEDLPGEQYF. As DNA, the CDR3 is TGCGCCAGCAGCCAAGAGGACTTACCGGGCGAGCAGTACTTC.

This rearrangement joins TRBV19 to TRBJ2-5; unclear D gene. Trimming removed 6 bases at V and 2 bases at J, with 16 bases between. CDR1 and CDR2 from the germline V gene are LNHDA and SQIVND (reference sequence). This CDR3 contains 15 residues. CDR3 in DNA: TGTGCCAGTAGCGTTGGCCACCACCTACAAGAGACCCAGTACTTC. Amino acid sequence: CASSVGHHLQETQYF.

This clone was detected only a few times. The chain has TRBV2 and TRBJ1-1, with unresolved D. The CDR3 extends over 13 amino acids. Trimming took off 6 bases at V and 0 bases at J, with 8 bases between the two ends. The germline V gene encodes CDR1 SNHLY and CDR2 FYNNEI. In DNA form, the CDR3 reads TGTGCCAGCAGAACCGGCATGAACACTGAAGCTTTCTTT. Translation: CASRTGMNTEAFF.

In this sample, this clone turned up a few times. The rearrangement links TRBV30 to TRBJ1-1; D is possibly TRBD1 (6 bases). V lost 4 bases and J 0 bases, leaving 12 bases between the germline ends. The germline gives CDR1 GTSNPN, CDR2 SVGIG (reference sequence). This CDR3 spans 14 amino acids. CDR3 loop: CAWNLGQVNTEAFF. The CDR3 nucleotides read TGTGCCTGGAACCTGGGACAAGTGAACACTGAAGCTTTCTTT.

The rearrangement links TRBV19 to TRBJ1-1, with TRBD1 matching 7 bases. Unmatched junction bases numbered 9, after V lost 6 bases and J lost 5 bases. Germline V CDR1 and CDR2: LNHDA, SQIVND (reference sequence). The CDR3 length is 14 residues. The CDR3 here is CASRTRGEGTEAFF. The CDR3 coding sequence is TGTGCCAGTAGGACCAGGGGGGAAGGGACTGAAGCTTTCTTT.

This sequence joins TRBV5-5 and TRBJ2-7; 8 bases agree with TRBD1. Losses at the gene ends were 4 bases for V and 0 bases for J; bases not matched to a gene: 6. The V gene's germline CDR1 is SGHKS and CDR2 YYEKEE (reference sequence). The CDR3 loop spans 15 amino acids. The CDR3 spells CASSARQGNSYEQYF. CDR3 DNA sequence: TGTGCCAGCAGCGCCAGACAGGGGAACTCCTACGAGCAGTACTTC.

There are a few counts of this clone. This sequence joins TRBV10-1 and TRBJ1-1; D possibly corresponds to TRBD1 (5 bases). The V gene's germline CDR1 is WNHNN and CDR2 SYGVQD (reference sequence). This CDR3 is built from 13 residues. The V and J ends lost 6 bases and 0 bases respectively, with 8 bases between them. In nucleotides, the CDR3 is TGCGCCAGCAGACAGGACTTGAACACTGAAGCTTTCTTT. Protein: CASRQDLNTEAFF.

About this clone: In the same sample, other DNA sequences code for this CDR3. This chain links TRBV19 with TRBJ1-5, with D hard to call. Germline CDR1 reads LNHDA; CDR2 reads SQIVND (reference sequence). The CDR3 consists of 12 residues. Trimming cost V 0 bases and J 6 bases, with 3 bases left between them. CDR3 residues: CASSIEGQPQHF. In DNA form, the CDR3 reads TGTGCCAGTAGTATAGAGGGTCAGCCCCAGCATTTT.

This chain uses TRBV30 with TRBJ2-7, with D perhaps matching TRBD1 (6 bases). This CDR3 has 14 amino acids. Germline lookup yields CDR1 GTSNPN and CDR2 SVGIG (reference sequence). V was pared by 3 bases and J by 0 bases, with 12 bases between. CDR3 DNA: TGTGCCTGGAGGATCGGGACATTCTCCTACGAGCAGTACTTC. Protein: CAWRIGTFSYEQYF. Full variable domain (outside the CDR3, taken from reference TRBV30 and TRBJ2-7): SQTIHQWPATLVQPVGSPLSLECTVEGTSNPNLYWYRQAAGRGLQLLFYSVGIGQISSEVPQNLSASRPQDRQFILSSKKLLLSDSGFYLCAWRIGTFSYEQYFGPGTRLTVT.

This clone was seen more than once but under ten times. The V and J genes are TRBV6-1 and TRBJ1-1; D not resolved. The CDR3 totals 15 residues. Germline CDR1 MNHNS, CDR2 SASEGT. The germline V and J ends were trimmed by 3 bases and 2 bases, with 13 bases remaining between them. The CDR3 nucleotides are TGTGCCAGCAGTGAGCCGGCTAGACCTAACACTGAAGCTTTCTTT. It codes for CASSEPARPNTEAFF.

As regards this clone: An end of the junction does not agree with germline; a read error may underlie this. The gene calls are TRBV7-7 and TRBJ2-5, with D uncertain. CDR1 and CDR2 from the germline V gene are SSHAT and FNYEAQ (reference sequence). The CDR3 sequence is 13 residues long. The CDR3 loop is CASSLVLQETQYF. The CDR3, as DNA: TGTGCTAGCAGCTTAGTATTACAAGAGACCCAGTACTTC.

This clone appeared a single time. The CDR3, as DNA: TGTGCCAGCAGTTTAGCCTGGAGCTCCTACAATGAGCAGTTCTTC. It codes for CASSLAWSSYNEQFF. This sequence joins TRBV9 and TRBJ2-1; D uncertain. The CDR3 sequence is 15 residues long. Trimming pared 5 bases from V and 0 bases from J, leaving 12 bases between. In germline, CDR1 is SGDLS, CDR2 YYNGEE.

The chain combines TRBV5-1 with TRBJ1-3, with TRBD1 as a possible D gene (6 bases). Trimming shortened V by 0 bases and J by 0 bases, and 13 bases separated the two germline ends. Germline V gives CDR1 SGHRS, CDR2 YFSETQ. This CDR3 is 17 amino acids long. The CDR3 DNA follows: TGCGCCAGCAGCTTGGCCCCGGGGGCTTTCTCTGGAAACACCATATATTTT. Translated: CASSLAPGAFSGNTIYF. The complete variable domain, with remaining parts taken from reference TRBV5-1 and TRBJ1-3, reads KAGVTQTPRYLIKTRGQQVTLSCSPISGHRSVSWYQQTPGQGLQFLFEYFSETQRNKGNFPGRFSGRQFSNSRSEMNVSTLELGDSALYLCASSLAPGAFSGNTIYFGEGSWLTVV.

This clone was counted a single time. The genes are TRBV6-4 and TRBJ1-2; D gene unclear. The CDR3 spans 14 residues. Germline V gene sequence: CDR1 MRHNA, CDR2 SNTAGT. V was clipped by 0 bases and J by 4 bases, with 9 bases between them. The CDR3 region has the DNA TGTGCCAGCAGTGACTCGGGTGGGCTCTATGGCTACACCTTC. This codes for CASSDSGGLYGYTF.

The chain is built from TRBV7-9 and TRBJ1-1; D gene uncertain. The CDR3 is made up of 16 amino acids. V gave up 2 bases and J gave up 1 base, with 14 bases separating them. Germline V gene lookup returns CDR1 SEHNR and CDR2 FQNEAQ (reference sequence). CDR3 nucleotides: TGTGCCAGCAGCTTACCGCGCGGCCAGCCGAACACTGAAGCTTTCTTT. It codes for CASSLPRGQPNTEAFF.